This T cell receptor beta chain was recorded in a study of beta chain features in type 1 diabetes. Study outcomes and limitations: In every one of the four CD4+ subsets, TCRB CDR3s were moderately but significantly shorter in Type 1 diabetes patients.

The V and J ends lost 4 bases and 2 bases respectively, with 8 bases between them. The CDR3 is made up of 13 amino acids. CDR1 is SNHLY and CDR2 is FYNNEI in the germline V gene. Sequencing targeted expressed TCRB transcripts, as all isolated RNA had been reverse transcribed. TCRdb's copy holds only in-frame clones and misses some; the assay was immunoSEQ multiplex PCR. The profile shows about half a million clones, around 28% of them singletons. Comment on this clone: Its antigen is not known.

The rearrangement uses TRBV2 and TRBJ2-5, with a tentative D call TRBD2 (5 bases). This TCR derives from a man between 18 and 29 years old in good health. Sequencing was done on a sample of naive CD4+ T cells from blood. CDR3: CASSGTLQETQYF. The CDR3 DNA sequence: TGTGCCAGCAGTGGGACTTTACAAGAGACCCAGTACTTC.